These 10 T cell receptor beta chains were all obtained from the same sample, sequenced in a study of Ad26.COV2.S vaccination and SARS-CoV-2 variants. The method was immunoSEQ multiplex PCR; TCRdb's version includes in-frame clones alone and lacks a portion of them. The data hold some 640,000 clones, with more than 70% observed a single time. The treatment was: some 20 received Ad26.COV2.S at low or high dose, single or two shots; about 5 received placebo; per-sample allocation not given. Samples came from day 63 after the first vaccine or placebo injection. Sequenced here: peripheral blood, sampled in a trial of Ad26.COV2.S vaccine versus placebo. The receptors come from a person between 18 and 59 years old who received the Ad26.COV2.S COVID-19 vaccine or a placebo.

CDR3 loop: CASSLAAELETQYF. The CDR3 DNA is TGCGCCAGCAGCTTGGCCGCGGAATTAGAGACCCAGTACTTC. This rearrangement joins TRBV5-1 to TRBJ2-5, with no clear D. The CDR3 runs to 14 residues. Germline V lookup: CDR1 SGHRS, CDR2 YFSETQ. V gave up 0 bases and J gave up 4 bases, with 10 bases separating them.

The CDR3 DNA reads TGCGCCAGCAGAAACCCGGGAAACACCGGGGAGCTGTTTTTT. Translated: CASRNPGNTGELFF. V gene TRBV5-1 combines with J gene TRBJ2-2, with D possibly TRBD2 on 5 matching bases. V was shortened by 5 bases and J by 2 bases, with 10 bases between the two germline ends. This CDR3 has 14 amino acids. Germline assignment: CDR1 SGHRS and CDR2 YFSETQ.

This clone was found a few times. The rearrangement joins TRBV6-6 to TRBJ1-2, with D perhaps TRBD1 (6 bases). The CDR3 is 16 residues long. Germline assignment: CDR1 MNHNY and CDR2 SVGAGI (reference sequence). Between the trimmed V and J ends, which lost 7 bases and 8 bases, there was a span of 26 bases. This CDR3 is CASTHSWGASLNGYTF. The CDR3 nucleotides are TGTGCCAGCACCCACTCGTGGGGGGCTTCCCTCAACGGCTACACCTTC.

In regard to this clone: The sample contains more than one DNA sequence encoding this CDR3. This chain's CDR3 is CASSLPGYEQYF. The CDR3 DNA reads as TGTGCCAGCAGCTTGCCAGGCTACGAGCAGTACTTC. The J gene is TRBJ2-7, the V gene TRBV5-4; D ambiguous. CDR1 is SGHNT, CDR2 YYREEE, per germline (reference sequence). This CDR3 region has 12 residues. The germline V and J ends were trimmed by 1 base and 3 bases, with 5 bases remaining between them. The full variable domain, with the rest looked up from reference TRBV5-4 and TRBJ2-7, is ETGVTQSPTHLIKTRGQQVTLRCSSQSGHNTVSWYQQALGQGPQFIFQYYREEENGRGNFPPRFSGLQFPNYSSELNVNALELDDSALYLCASSLPGYEQYFGPGTRLTVT.

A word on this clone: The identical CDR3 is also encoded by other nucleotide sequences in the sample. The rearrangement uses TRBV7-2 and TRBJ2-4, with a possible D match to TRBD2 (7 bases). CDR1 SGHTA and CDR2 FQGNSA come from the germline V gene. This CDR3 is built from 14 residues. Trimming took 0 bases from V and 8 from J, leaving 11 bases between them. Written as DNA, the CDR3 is TGTGCCAGCAGCTTAGCGGGGGGGCTGGACATTCAGTACTTC. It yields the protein CASSLAGGLDIQYF.

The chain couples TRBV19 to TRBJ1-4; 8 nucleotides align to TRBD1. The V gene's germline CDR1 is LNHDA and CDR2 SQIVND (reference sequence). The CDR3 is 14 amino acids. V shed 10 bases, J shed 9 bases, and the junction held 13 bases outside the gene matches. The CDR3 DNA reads TGTGCCACCCAAAGGGACAGGCAATCGAAAAAACTGTTTTTT. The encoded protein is CATQRDRQSKKLFF. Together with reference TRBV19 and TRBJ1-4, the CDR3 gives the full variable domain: DGGITQSPKYLFRKEGQNVTLSCEQNLNHDAMYWYRQDPGQGLRLIYYSQIVNDFQKGDIAEGYSVSREKKESFPLTVTSAQKNPTAFYLCATQRDRQSKKLFFGSGTQLSVL.

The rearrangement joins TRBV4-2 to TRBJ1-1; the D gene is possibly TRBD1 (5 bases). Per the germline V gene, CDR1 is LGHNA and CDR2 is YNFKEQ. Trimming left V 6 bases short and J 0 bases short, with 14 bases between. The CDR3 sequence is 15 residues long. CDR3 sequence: CASRYRDALNTEAFF. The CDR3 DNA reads TGTGCCAGCAGATATCGGGACGCTTTGAACACTGAAGCTTTCTTT.

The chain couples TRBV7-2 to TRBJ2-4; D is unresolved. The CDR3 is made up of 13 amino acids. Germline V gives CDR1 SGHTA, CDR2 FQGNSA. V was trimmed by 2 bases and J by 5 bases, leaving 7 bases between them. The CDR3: CASSLNIENIQYF. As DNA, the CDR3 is TGTGCCAGCAGCTTAAATATCGAAAACATTCAGTACTTC. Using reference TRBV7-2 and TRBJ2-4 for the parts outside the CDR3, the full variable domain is GAGVSQSPSNKVTEKGKDVELRCDPISGHTALYWYRQSLGQGLEFLIYFQGNSAPDKSGLPSDRFSAERTGGSVSTLTIQRTQQEDSAVYLCASSLNIENIQYFGAGTRLSVL.

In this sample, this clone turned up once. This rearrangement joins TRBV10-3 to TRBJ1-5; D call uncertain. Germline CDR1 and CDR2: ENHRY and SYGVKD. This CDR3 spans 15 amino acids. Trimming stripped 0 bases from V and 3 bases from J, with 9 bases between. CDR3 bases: TGTGCCATCAGTGAGTCTGACTTAACCAATCAGCCCCAGCATTTT. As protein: CAISESDLTNQPQHF.

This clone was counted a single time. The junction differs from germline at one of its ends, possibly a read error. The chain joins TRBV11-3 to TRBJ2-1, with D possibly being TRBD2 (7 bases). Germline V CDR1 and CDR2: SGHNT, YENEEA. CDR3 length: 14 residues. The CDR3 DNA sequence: TGTGCCAGCAGCGGGGGGGGCTCCAACAATGAGCAGTTCTTC. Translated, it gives CASSGGGSNNEQFF.